This T cell receptor (beta chain) was captured by sequencing in a study of OX40 agonist ivuxolimab in advanced cancers. Data came from immunoSEQ multiplex PCR; TCRdb stores just in-frame clones and leaves some out. The table lists tens of thousands of clones, approximately 87% of them singletons. V shed 6 bases and J 8 bases; nucleotides not matched to a gene: 6. CDR1 is LNHDA, CDR2 SQIVND, per germline (reference sequence). The CDR3 spans 12 residues. This sequence was found in an adult with an advanced solid tumor such as melanoma, head and neck, liver or kidney cancer. Here the sequenced sample was CD4+ or CD8+ T cells sorted from blood, taken in a trial of the OX40 agonist ivuxolimab. The rearrangement uses TRBV19 and TRBJ1-2, with TRBD1 matching over 7 bases. The CDR3 DNA reads as TGTGCCAGTAGCGTCCAGGGGGGCGGCTACACCTTC. Its protein is CASSVQGGGYTF.